The TCR beta chain described here comes from a study of cytomegalovirus exposure and HLA in healthy donors. Whole-study findings and limits: Later on, an analysis found that several of the most significant clusters appeared to be linked to common viral pathogens, which included parvovirus B19. The majority of CMV-associated TCR beta chains were reported as apparently HLA-restricted in a later analysis.

V dropped 5 bases and J dropped 0 bases, with 8 bases sitting between them. The germline gives CDR1 LNHDA, CDR2 SQIVND (reference sequence). The CDR3 spans 13 residues. A multiplex PCR was run with 60 Vbeta primers and 13 Jbeta primers. Libraries were prepared by immunoSEQ multiplex PCR; TCRdb keeps only in-frame clonotypes and omits some of them. The table records roughly 180,000 clones, roughly 79% of them present only once. Worth noting for this clone: Its antigen is currently unknown.

This clonotype was sampled from a male donor in good health and CMV-seronegative. The rearrangement uses TRBV19 and TRBJ2-7; D perhaps matches TRBD2 (6 bases). Sequencing input: PBMCs. Written as DNA, the CDR3 is TGTGCCAGTAGTTTTAGCGGCTCCTACGAGCAGTACTTC. Its translation is CASSFSGSYEQYF.